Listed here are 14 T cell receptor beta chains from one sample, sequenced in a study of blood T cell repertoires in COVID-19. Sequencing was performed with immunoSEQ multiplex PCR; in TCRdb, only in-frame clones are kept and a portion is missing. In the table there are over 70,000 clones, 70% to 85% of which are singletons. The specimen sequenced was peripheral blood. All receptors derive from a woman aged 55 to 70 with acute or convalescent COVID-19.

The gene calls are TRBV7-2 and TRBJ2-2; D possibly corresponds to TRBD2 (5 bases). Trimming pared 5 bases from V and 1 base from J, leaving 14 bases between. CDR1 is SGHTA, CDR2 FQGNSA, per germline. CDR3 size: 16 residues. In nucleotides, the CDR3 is TGTGCCAGCAGCGTTTACCGCGGAGGGAACACCGGGGAGCTGTTTTTT. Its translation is CASSVYRGGNTGELFF.

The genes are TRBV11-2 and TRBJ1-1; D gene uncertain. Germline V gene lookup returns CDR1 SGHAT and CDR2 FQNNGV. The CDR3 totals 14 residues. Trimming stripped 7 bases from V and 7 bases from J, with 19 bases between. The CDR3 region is CASNKNQRASEAFF. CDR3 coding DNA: TGTGCCAGCAATAAAAACCAAAGAGCGAGTGAAGCTTTCTTT.

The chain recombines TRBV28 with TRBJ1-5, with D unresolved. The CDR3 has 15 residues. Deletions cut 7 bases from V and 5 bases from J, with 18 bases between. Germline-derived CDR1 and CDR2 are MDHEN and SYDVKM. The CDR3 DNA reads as TGTGCCAGCACCCTCACCACGGGATTCTATCAGCCCCAGCATTTT. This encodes CASTLTTGFYQPQHF.

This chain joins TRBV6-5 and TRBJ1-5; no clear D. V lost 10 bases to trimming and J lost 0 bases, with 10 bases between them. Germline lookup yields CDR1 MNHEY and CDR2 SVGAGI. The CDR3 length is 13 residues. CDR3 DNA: TGTGCCACTAGAAGTTATAGCAATCAGCCCCAGCATTTT. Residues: CATRSYSNQPQHF.

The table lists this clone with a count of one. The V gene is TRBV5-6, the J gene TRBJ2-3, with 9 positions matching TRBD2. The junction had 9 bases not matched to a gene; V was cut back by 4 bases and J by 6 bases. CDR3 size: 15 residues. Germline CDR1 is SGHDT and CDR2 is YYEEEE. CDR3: CASSKGWGTSDTQYF. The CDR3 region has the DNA TGTGCCAGCAGCAAAGGATGGGGGACTAGCGATACGCAGTATTTT.

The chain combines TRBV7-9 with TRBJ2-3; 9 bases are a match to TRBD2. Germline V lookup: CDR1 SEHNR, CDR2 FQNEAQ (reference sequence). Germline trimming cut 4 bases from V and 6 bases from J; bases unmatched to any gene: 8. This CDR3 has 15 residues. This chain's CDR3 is CASSSFRTSEDTQYF. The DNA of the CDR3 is TGTGCCAGCAGCTCGTTTAGGACTAGCGAGGATACGCAGTATTTT.

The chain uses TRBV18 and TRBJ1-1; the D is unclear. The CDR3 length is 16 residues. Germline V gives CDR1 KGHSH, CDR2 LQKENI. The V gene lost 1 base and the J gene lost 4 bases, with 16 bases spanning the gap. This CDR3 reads CASSPRNVGSGTEAFF. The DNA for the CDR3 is TGTGCCAGCTCACCACGGAACGTGGGCAGTGGCACTGAAGCTTTCTTT. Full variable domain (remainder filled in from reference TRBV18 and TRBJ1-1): NAGVMQNPRHLVRRRGQEARLRCSPMKGHSHVYWYRQLPEEGLKFMVYLQKENIIDESGMPKERFSAEFPKEGPSILRIQQVVRGDSAAYFCASSPRNVGSGTEAFFGQGTRLTVV.

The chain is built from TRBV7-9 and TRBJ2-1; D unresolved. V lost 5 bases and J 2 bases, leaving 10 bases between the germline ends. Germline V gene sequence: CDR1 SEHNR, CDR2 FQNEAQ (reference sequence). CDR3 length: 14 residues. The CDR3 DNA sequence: TGTGCCAGCAGCAACCGAGACACCTACAATGAGCAGTTCTTC. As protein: CASSNRDTYNEQFF.

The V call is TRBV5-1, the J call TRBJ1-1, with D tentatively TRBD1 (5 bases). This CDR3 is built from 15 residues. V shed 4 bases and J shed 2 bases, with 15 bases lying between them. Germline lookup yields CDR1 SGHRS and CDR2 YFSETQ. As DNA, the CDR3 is TGCGCCAGCAGCCCCGGAGGAGGGGCCAACACTGAAGCTTTCTTT. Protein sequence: CASSPGGGANTEAFF.

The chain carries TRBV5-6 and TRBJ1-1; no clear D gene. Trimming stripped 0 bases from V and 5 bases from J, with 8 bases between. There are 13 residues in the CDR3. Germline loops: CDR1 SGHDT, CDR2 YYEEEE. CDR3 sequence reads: CASSLASGTEAFF. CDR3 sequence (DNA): TGTGCCAGCAGCTTGGCCTCCGGGACTGAAGCTTTCTTT.

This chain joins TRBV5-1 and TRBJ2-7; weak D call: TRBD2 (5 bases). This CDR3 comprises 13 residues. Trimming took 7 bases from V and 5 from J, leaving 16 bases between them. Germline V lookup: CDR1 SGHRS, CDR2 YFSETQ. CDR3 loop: CASGLTSSHEQYF. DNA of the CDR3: TGCGCCAGCGGACTTACCTCTTCCCACGAGCAGTACTTC. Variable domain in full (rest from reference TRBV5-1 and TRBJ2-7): KAGVTQTPRYLIKTRGQQVTLSCSPISGHRSVSWYQQTPGQGLQFLFEYFSETQRNKGNFPGRFSGRQFSNSRSEMNVSTLELGDSALYLCASGLTSSHEQYFGPGTRLTVT.

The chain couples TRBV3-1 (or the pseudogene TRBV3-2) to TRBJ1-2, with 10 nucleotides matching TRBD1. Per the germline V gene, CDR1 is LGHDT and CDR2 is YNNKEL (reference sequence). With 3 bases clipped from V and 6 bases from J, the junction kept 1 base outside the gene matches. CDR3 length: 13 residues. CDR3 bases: TGTGCCAGCAGCCACGGGACAGGGGATGGCTACACCTTC. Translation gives CASSHGTGDGYTF.

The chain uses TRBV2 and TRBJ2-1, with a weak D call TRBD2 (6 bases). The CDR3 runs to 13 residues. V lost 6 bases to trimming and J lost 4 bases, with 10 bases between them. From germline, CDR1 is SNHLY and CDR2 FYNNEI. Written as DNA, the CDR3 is TGTGCCAGCAGGGACTATCCGTACAATGAGCAGTTCTTC. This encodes CASRDYPYNEQFF. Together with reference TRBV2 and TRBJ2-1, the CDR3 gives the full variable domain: EPEVTQTPSHQVTQMGQEVILRCVPISNHLYFYWYRQILGQKVEFLVSFYNNEISEKSEIFDDQFSVERPDGSNFTLKIRSTKLEDSAMYFCASRDYPYNEQFFGPGTRLTVL.

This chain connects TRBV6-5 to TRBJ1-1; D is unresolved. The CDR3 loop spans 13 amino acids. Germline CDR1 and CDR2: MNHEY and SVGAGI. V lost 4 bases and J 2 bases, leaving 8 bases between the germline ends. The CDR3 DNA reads TGTGCCAGCAGTTCGTTAATAAACACTGAAGCTTTCTTT. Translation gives CASSSLINTEAFF.